This TCR beta chain stems from a study of cytomegalovirus exposure and HLA in healthy donors. The PCR was carried out with 60 Vbeta primers and 13 Jbeta primers. Method: immunoSEQ multiplex PCR; TCRdb's copy keeps in-frame clones and lacks some. This table holds some 200,000 clones, approximately 78% found once. With V trimmed by 9 bases and J by 5 bases, 11 bases remained unmatched. This CDR3 is 17 amino acids long. Per the germline V gene, CDR1 is LNHDA and CDR2 is SQIVND (reference sequence). This chain uses TRBV19 with TRBJ2-1, with TRBD2 matching over 15 bases. The sequencing sample was made of PBMCs. The clonotype comes from a woman in her forties or fifties in good health and CMV-seropositive. The CDR3 DNA reads TGTGCCAGCCACCCGGGGACTAGCGGGGGGTTTCACAATGAGCAGTTCTTC. Translation gives CASHPGTSGGFHNEQFF.